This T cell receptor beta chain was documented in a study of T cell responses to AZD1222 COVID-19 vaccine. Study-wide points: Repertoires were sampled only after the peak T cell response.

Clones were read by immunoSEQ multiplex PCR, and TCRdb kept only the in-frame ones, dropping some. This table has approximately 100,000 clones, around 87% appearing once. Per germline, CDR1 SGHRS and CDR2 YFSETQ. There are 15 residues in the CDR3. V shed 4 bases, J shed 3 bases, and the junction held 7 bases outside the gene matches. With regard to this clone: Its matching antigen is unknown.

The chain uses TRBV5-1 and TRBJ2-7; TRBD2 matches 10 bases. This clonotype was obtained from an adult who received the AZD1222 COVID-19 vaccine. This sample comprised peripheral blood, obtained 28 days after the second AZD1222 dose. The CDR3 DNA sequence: TGCGCCAGCAGCCACGAGCGGGGGGGCCTCTACGAGCAGTACTTC. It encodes CASSHERGGLYEQYF.